The 20 T cell receptor beta chains below come from one sample, sequenced in a study of CD8 T cells in ankylosing spondylitis. Overall study results and limits: Seemingly distinctive of ankylosing spondylitis blood was a TCR beta motif formed by eight highly homologous variants.

TCRdb called the 5' RACE reads again in MiXCR, with one record for every CDR3 protein. The sample lists about 540,000 distinct CDR3 sequences, more than 9.5% occurring once. The antigens these receptors bind are not known. The sample was blood, either unsorted or a sorted T cell fraction (not recorded which). The origin of the receptors is a male donor with ankylosing spondylitis.

This rearrangement joins TRBV20-1 to TRBJ2-3, with 14 positions matching TRBD2. CDR3 length: 16 residues. The V segment lost 5 bases and the J segment 6 bases; nucleotides outside the gene matches: 10. Per germline, CDR1 DFQATT and CDR2 SNEGSKA (reference sequence). The CDR3 sequence is CSAGLAGGRIGDTQYF. In DNA, the CDR3 is TGCAGTGCTGGACTAGCGGGAGGCCGGATTGGGGATACGCAGTATTTT.

This clonotype was observed at least ten times. The chain combines TRBV6-5 with TRBJ2-3; no firm D call. Trimming pared 2 bases from V and 2 bases from J, leaving 11 bases between. CDR1 is MNHEY, CDR2 SVGAGI, per germline. The CDR3 contains 15 residues. The CDR3 DNA reads TGTGCCAGCAGTTACCCCCAGCGTTTCACAGATACGCAGTATTTT. Protein sequence: CASSYPQRFTDTQYF.

The rearrangement joins TRBV7-6 to TRBJ1-5; TRBD1 is a possible D gene (5 bases). The CDR3 consists of 13 residues. Germline V CDR1 and CDR2: SGHVS, FNYEAQ. Trimming stripped 4 bases from V and 5 bases from J, with 9 bases between. This CDR3 is CASSSAGHQPQHF. DNA for the CDR3: TGTGCCAGCAGCTCCGCGGGGCATCAGCCCCAGCATTTT.

The chain carries TRBV7-2 and TRBJ2-1; 8 bases map to TRBD2. This CDR3 has 15 residues. From germline, CDR1 is SGHTA and CDR2 FQGNSA. V gave up 4 bases and J gave up 7 bases; unmatched junction bases: 9. Written as DNA, the CDR3 is TGTGCCAGCAGCTCCGTTTCGGGAGGGAGTAATGAGCAGTTCTTC. This gives the protein CASSSVSGGSNEQFF.

This clonotype was recorded many times. The J gene is TRBJ1-5, the V gene TRBV20-1, with D possibly matching TRBD1 (6 bases). Per the germline V gene, CDR1 is DFQATT and CDR2 is SNEGSKA (reference sequence). With 1 base removed from V and 1 base from J, the gap between germline ends came to 11 bases. CDR3 length: 15 residues. The CDR3 DNA is TGCAGTGCTAGAGGGTTAGGGGGGAGCAATCAGCCCCAGCATTTT. This codes for CSARGLGGSNQPQHF.

This clonotype was counted at least ten times. This sequence joins TRBV11-2 and TRBJ2-1; 8 positions match TRBD2. V dropped 4 bases and J dropped 7; count of bases not matched to a gene: 24. This CDR3 has 20 residues. Per the germline V gene, CDR1 is SGHAT and CDR2 is FQNNGV. Written as DNA, the CDR3 is TGTGCCAGCAGCTCAAGAGTAAGCGGGAGAGTAGCATTTCGGATGAATGAGCAGTTCTTC. Translating gives CASSSRVSGRVAFRMNEQFF.

This clonotype has only a few counts. The V and J genes are TRBV10-3 and TRBJ2-5, with D unresolved. From germline, CDR1 is ENHRY and CDR2 SYGVKD. CDR3 size: 15 residues. The V gene lost 4 bases and the J gene lost 4 bases, with 16 bases spanning the gap. The chain's CDR3 is CAISARTAVGETQYF. DNA of the CDR3: TGTGCCATCAGTGCCCGGACCGCCGTAGGAGAGACCCAGTACTTC.

The CDR3 sequence: CASSLGGQGAYEQYF. The CDR3 nucleotides are TGTGCCAGCAGCTTGGGAGGACAGGGGGCTTACGAGCAGTACTTC. The V and J genes are TRBV7-9 and TRBJ2-7; TRBD1 matches at 11 bases. V shed 3 bases and J 4 bases; nucleotides not matched to a gene: 5. The CDR3 has 15 residues. The germline V gene encodes CDR1 SEHNR and CDR2 FQNEAQ (reference sequence).

This clonotype showed up just a few times. The chain couples TRBV6-2 or TRBV6-3 to TRBJ2-3; a weak D match, TRBD2 (5 bases). Germline V lookup: CDR1 MNHEY, CDR2 SVGEGT. The V gene lost 6 bases and the J gene lost 2 bases, with 12 bases spanning the gap. The CDR3 covers 14 residues. The CDR3 DNA sequence: TGTGCCAGCAGCCCATGGCGGGCCACAGATACGCAGTATTTT. Protein: CASSPWRATDTQYF.

This clonotype came up many times. The chain is built from TRBV5-5 and TRBJ2-5; the match to TRBD2 covers 8 bases. Germline values: CDR1 SGHKS, CDR2 YYEKEE (reference sequence). This CDR3 region has 14 residues. V lost 4 bases to trimming and J lost 4 bases; unmatched junction nucleotides: 6. The DNA of the CDR3 is TGTGCCAGCAGCAAGGGGACTAGTCGAGAGACCCAGTACTTC. This gives the protein CASSKGTSRETQYF.

This clonotype showed up just a few times. The genes are TRBV12-3 or TRBV12-4 and TRBJ2-1; 8 bases line up with TRBD2. CDR3 length: 13 residues. The J segment lost 13 bases and the V segment lost 3 bases, leaving 8 bases of the junction unmatched. In nucleotides, the CDR3 is TGTGCCAGCAGTTTTAGCGGGACCACCTGTCAGTTCTTC. It translates to CASSFSGTTCQFF.

This clonotype showed up just a few times. This chain uses TRBV24-1 with TRBJ2-3; D may be TRBD1 (5 bases). Germline assignment: CDR1 KGHDR and CDR2 SFDVKD. The V end lost 6 bases, the J end lost 2 bases, and 8 bases lay between the germline ends. The CDR3 consists of 13 residues. The CDR3, as DNA: TGTGCCACCAGTCGACAGATCACAGATACGCAGTATTTT. This codes for CATSRQITDTQYF.

This chain connects TRBV19 to TRBJ2-5, with TRBD2 matching over 7 bases. Per the germline V gene, CDR1 is LNHDA and CDR2 is SQIVND (reference sequence). The CDR3 covers 16 residues. With 1 base clipped from V and 3 bases from J, the junction kept 8 bases outside the gene matches. The CDR3 region is CASSIASTSVEETQYF. The CDR3 coding sequence is TGTGCCAGTAGTATAGCATCTACTAGCGTAGAAGAGACCCAGTACTTC.

Ten or more counts support this clonotype. The chain employs TRBV7-8 and TRBJ2-3; 8 bases are a match to TRBD1. The trim removed 3 bases at V and 2 bases at J, leaving 7 bases unmatched. Germline V gives CDR1 SGHVS, CDR2 FQNEAQ. The CDR3 has 16 residues. CDR3 sequence reads: CASSFLTGEYTDTQYF. CDR3 DNA: TGTGCCAGCAGCTTCTTGACAGGGGAGTACACAGATACGCAGTATTTT.

This clonotype turned up a few times. The rearrangement uses TRBV20-1 and TRBJ2-3, with 9 bases matching TRBD2. Germline trimming cut 3 bases from V and 0 bases from J; bases unmatched to any gene: 7. Germline V lookup: CDR1 DFQATT, CDR2 SNEGSKA (reference sequence). The CDR3 has 16 residues. The CDR3 protein is CSASGREGLSTDTQYF. In DNA form, the CDR3 reads TGCAGTGCTAGCGGGCGGGAGGGCCTTAGCACAGATACGCAGTATTTT.

The chain carries TRBV6-2 or TRBV6-3 and TRBJ2-7, with TRBD2 matching over 7 bases. Unmatched junction bases numbered 11, after V lost 11 bases and J lost 4 bases. CDR1 is MNHEY, CDR2 SVGEGT, per germline. The CDR3 length is 13 residues. The CDR3 protein is CACSGTTRYEQYF. CDR3 in DNA: TGTGCCTGCTCCGGGACTACCAGATACGAGCAGTACTTC.

The chain employs TRBV5-6 and TRBJ2-5; the D gene is possibly TRBD1 (5 bases). Trimming removed 1 base from V and 4 bases from J, with 11 bases in between. CDR1 is SGHDT and CDR2 is YYEEEE in the germline V gene. The CDR3 is 14 residues long. This CDR3 reads CASSLQGVGETQYF. CDR3 bases: TGTGCCAGCAGCTTGCAAGGGGTTGGAGAGACCCAGTACTTC.

This clonotype was observed a few times. This chain links TRBV12-3 or TRBV12-4 with TRBJ2-2; D not resolved. The length of the CDR3 is 14 residues. V dropped 7 bases and J dropped 1 base, with 10 bases sitting between them. The CDR3 is CASTPGLNTGELFF. CDR3 coding DNA: TGTGCCAGCACCCCAGGATTGAACACCGGGGAGCTGTTTTTT.

The CDR3: CASSFTSTIAYEQYF. The CDR3 DNA reads TGTGCCAGCAGCTTCACGTCCACGATCGCTTACGAGCAGTACTTC. V is TRBV7-8 and J is TRBJ2-7; D is ambiguous. The V end was cut by 3 bases, the J end by 4 bases, with 16 bases between. The CDR3 totals 15 residues. From germline, CDR1 is SGHVS and CDR2 FQNEAQ.

There are many counts of this clonotype. V gene TRBV5-1 combines with J gene TRBJ2-1, with a possible D match to TRBD1 (5 bases). The CDR3 runs 16 residues. Germline V gene sequence: CDR1 SGHRS, CDR2 YFSETQ. The V end was cut by 4 bases, the J end by 4 bases, with 18 bases between. The CDR3 DNA follows: TGCGCCAGCAGCCCACAGGAAAGCAGGTCTTACAATGAGCAGTTCTTC. It is translated as CASSPQESRSYNEQFF.